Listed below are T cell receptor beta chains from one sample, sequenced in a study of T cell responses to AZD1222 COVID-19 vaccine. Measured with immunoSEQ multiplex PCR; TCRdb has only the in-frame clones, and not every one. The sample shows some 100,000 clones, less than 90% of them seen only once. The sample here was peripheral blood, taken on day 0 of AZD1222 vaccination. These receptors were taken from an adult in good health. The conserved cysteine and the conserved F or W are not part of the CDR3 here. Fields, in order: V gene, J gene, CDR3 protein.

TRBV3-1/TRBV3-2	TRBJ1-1	ASSQGQENTEAF
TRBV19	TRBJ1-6	ASSTTPGQGNSPLH
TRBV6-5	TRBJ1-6	ASSHPTGAGSPLH
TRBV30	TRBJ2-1	AWRTGLADNEQF
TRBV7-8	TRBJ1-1	ASSHRPGGDVTEAF
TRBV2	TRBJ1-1	ASSEGTGAMNTEAF
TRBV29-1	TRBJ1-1	SVGTGDRVNTEAF
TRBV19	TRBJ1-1	ASTRGGGSTEAF
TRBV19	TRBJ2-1	ASSMALAGVNEQF
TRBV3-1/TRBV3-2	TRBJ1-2	ASRSTGTAMYT
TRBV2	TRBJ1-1	ASSASNSNTEAF
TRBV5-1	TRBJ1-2	ASSLEGVRESYT
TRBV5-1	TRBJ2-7	ASSFGTGEHEQY
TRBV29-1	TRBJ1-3	SVDGQISGNTIY
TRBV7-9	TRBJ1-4	ASSLGTANEKLF
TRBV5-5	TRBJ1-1	ASSSGTGRTEAF
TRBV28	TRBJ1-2	ASSSYGYT
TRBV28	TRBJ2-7	ASSRPSRYEQY